This T cell receptor beta chain was identified during a study of blood T cell repertoires in COVID-19. Study-wide context: Both acute and convalescent COVID-19 samples were obtained from the United States, Italy and Spain. In each case, the material was cDNA or gDNA derived from T cells, B-cell-depleted T cells, or PBMCs.

This clone was observed once. Followed over time, Seattle patients had been enrolled while infection was active. This CDR3 spans 16 amino acids. Trimming pared 2 bases from V and 8 bases from J, leaving 21 bases between. Germline V gene sequence: CDR1 MDHEN, CDR2 SYDVKM. In the original processing: Researchers report that nucleated cell counts were estimated from reference gene primer amplification. The method was immunoSEQ multiplex PCR; TCRdb's version includes in-frame clones alone and lacks a portion of them. V, J and clone size are taken as reported in that table, and D and trimming were inferred from the DNA itself. The sample has 50,000 to 80,000 clones, around 73% seen once; the top ten hold 12% to 15%.

This chain links TRBV28 with TRBJ1-2; D is perhaps TRBD1 (5 bases). This clonotype was sampled from a man in his 60s with COVID-19, enrolled during active disease. The specimen sequenced was peripheral blood. For the CDR3, the DNA is TGTGCCAGCAGTTTAGGTACTGCGGGGACCCAGGGAGGCTACACCTTC. Translation gives CASSLGTAGTQGGYTF.